The 22 T cell receptor beta chains presented below share a single source sample, sequenced in a study of OX40 agonist ivuxolimab in advanced cancers. Library method: the immunoSEQ multiplex PCR assay. TCRdb limited this immuneACCESS table to in-frame rearrangements with V and J called. A share of clones is missing; checked studies link under half to unresolved V genes, and the rest is unexplained. The table for this sample lists about 66,000 clones; roughly nine tenths of them were counted only once. The ten most abundant clones make up more than 13% of the sample. The source material was CD4+ or CD8+ T cells sorted from blood, sampled in a trial of the OX40 agonist ivuxolimab. The receptors stem from an adult with an advanced solid tumor such as melanoma, head and neck, liver or kidney cancer.

The V call is TRBV14, the J call TRBJ2-7; 8 nucleotides line up with TRBD1. The CDR3 totals 15 residues. CDR1 SGHDN and CDR2 FVKESK come from the germline V gene. Trimming cost V 2 bases and J 6 bases; bases outside gene matches: 9. In nucleotides, the CDR3 is TGTGCCAGCAGCCAAAACCCGACAGGGGCGGGCGAGCAGTACTTC. It encodes CASSQNPTGAGEQYF.

This clone was detected once. V and J are TRBV11-2 and TRBJ2-7, with 8 bases aligning to TRBD2. V dropped 5 bases and J dropped 2; count of bases not matched to a gene: 5. CDR1 and CDR2 from the germline V gene are SGHAT and FQNNGV. The CDR3 is 14 residues long. Here the CDR3 reads CASSPRGGTYEQYF. CDR3 DNA: TGTGCCAGCAGCCCCCGGGGGGGTACCTACGAGCAGTACTTC.

V usage is TRBV10-3 and J usage is TRBJ1-3; 7 bases are shared with TRBD1. The CDR3 consists of 15 residues. CDR1 is ENHRY, CDR2 SYGVKD, per germline. J gave up 0 bases and V 4 bases, and 3 bases lay outside the gene matches. CDR3 in amino acids: CAISGSGGSGNTIYF. Written as DNA, the CDR3 is TGTGCCATCAGTGGGTCAGGGGGCTCTGGAAACACCATATATTTT.

This chain links TRBV7-3 with TRBJ2-1, with TRBD1 identical over 10 bases. V shed 2 bases, J shed 6 bases, and the junction held 4 bases outside the gene matches. The CDR3 spans 15 residues. Germline V gives CDR1 SGHTA, CDR2 FQGTGA. The DNA for the CDR3 is TGTGCCAGCAGCTTATTCGGACAGGGGGTCAATGAGCAGTTCTTC. It codes for CASSLFGQGVNEQFF.

This chain connects TRBV27 to TRBJ2-1; 10 bases are a match to TRBD2. V lost 3 bases and J lost 16; bases outside the gene matches: 9. The germline gives CDR1 MNHEY, CDR2 SMNVEV (reference sequence). The CDR3 is made up of 13 amino acids. This chain's CDR3 is CASSFLTSGISFF. The CDR3 DNA sequence: TGTGCCAGCAGTTTTCTTACTAGCGGGATATCTTTCTTC.

The count of this clone is one. Germline and junction disagree at one end, which may indicate a read error. The chain links TRBV7-7 to TRBJ2-1, with D perhaps given as TRBD1 or TRBD2 (5 bases each). This CDR3 is built from 13 residues. Germline assignment: CDR1 SSHAT and CDR2 FNYEAQ (reference sequence). The CDR3 spells CASSVRGHNEQFF. CDR3 in DNA: TGTGCTAGCAGCGTCCGGGGACACAATGAGCAGTTCTTC.

The gene calls are TRBV7-9 and TRBJ2-5; 9 bases are shared with TRBD1. The CDR3 is 15 amino acids. CDR1 and CDR2 (germline): SEHNR, FQNEAQ (reference sequence). V gave up 5 bases and J gave up 5 bases; unmatched junction bases: 9. The CDR3 here is CASSIEGQGGETQYF. In DNA form, the CDR3 reads TGTGCCAGCAGCATCGAGGGACAGGGAGGGGAGACCCAGTACTTC.

Note on this clone: At one end, the junction sequence differs from germline, possibly due to a read error. This rearrangement joins TRBV28 to TRBJ2-1; 8 bases are a match to TRBD1. From germline, CDR1 is MDHEN and CDR2 SYDVKM. CDR3 size: 13 residues. The CDR3 loop reads CASSSASGGSWVF. The CDR3 DNA follows: TGTGCCAGCAGTTCCGCCTCAGGGGGCTCGTGGGTCTTC. Supplemented by reference TRBV28 and TRBJ2-1, the full variable domain reads DVKVTQSSRYLVKRTGEKVFLECVQDMDHENMFWYRQDPGLGLRLIYFSYDVKMKEKGDIPEGYSVSREKKERFSLILESASTNQTSMYLCASSSASGGSWVFGPGTRLTVL.

The rearrangement links TRBV6-1 to TRBJ2-3; D is possibly TRBD1 or TRBD2 (5 bases each). The length of the CDR3 is 14 residues. V lost 4 bases and J 6 bases, leaving 14 bases between the germline ends. The germline V gene encodes CDR1 MNHNS and CDR2 SASEGT. The CDR3 here is CASSVTGRGDTQYF. The CDR3 DNA is TGTGCCAGCAGTGTGACGGGAAGGGGCGATACGCAGTATTTT.

The chain is built from TRBV28 and TRBJ2-1; possibly TRBD1 for D (7 bases). The CDR3 extends over 14 amino acids. Trimming cost V 7 bases and J 8 bases, with 18 bases left between them. Germline values: CDR1 MDHEN, CDR2 SYDVKM. The CDR3 DNA is TGTGCCAGCACCTCAGGGGGAGGTTACTATGAGCAGTTCTTC. The encoded protein is CASTSGGGYYEQFF.

The genes are TRBV5-1 and TRBJ2-1; the match to TRBD2 covers 10 bases. Germline V gene lookup returns CDR1 SGHRS and CDR2 YFSETQ. Trimming took 0 bases from V and 6 from J; bases not matched to a gene: 6. This CDR3 contains 16 residues. The CDR3 nucleotides are TGCGCCAGCAGCTTGGTTCTGAGCGGGAGGGCCAATGAGCAGTTCTTC. It yields the protein CASSLVLSGRANEQFF.

The chain employs TRBV30 and TRBJ2-2; 8 nucleotides line up with TRBD1. There are 14 residues in the CDR3. The germline CDR1 and CDR2 sequences are GTSNPN and SVGIG (reference sequence). V lost 7 bases and J lost 5; bases outside the gene matches: 9. CDR3 nucleotides: TGTGCCTTTAAGGACAGGGTAAATACCGGGGAGCTGTTTTTT. It yields the protein CAFKDRVNTGELFF.

The CDR3 reads CASSSRDRVFYEQYF. CDR3 bases: TGTGCCAGCAGCTCGCGGGACAGGGTTTTCTACGAGCAGTACTTC. The V call is TRBV7-8, the J call TRBJ2-7; 9 nucleotides line up with TRBD1. Germline V gene sequence: CDR1 SGHVS, CDR2 FQNEAQ. The CDR3 covers 15 residues. Trimming at V came to 4 bases and at J to 3 bases, leaving 7 bases not matched to a gene.

The rearrangement joins TRBV19 to TRBJ2-1; 13 bases are shared with TRBD2. Unmatched junction bases numbered 10, after V lost 6 bases and J lost 8 bases. The CDR3 runs 16 residues. Germline-derived CDR1 and CDR2 are LNHDA and SQIVND (reference sequence). The CDR3: CASRPPGLAGIDEQFF. The CDR3 DNA reads TGTGCCAGTAGACCTCCGGGACTAGCGGGAATCGATGAGCAGTTCTTC.

The CDR3 spells CASSPGLKYNEQFF. The CDR3 nucleotides are TGTGCCAGCAGCCCCGGACTGAAATACAATGAGCAGTTCTTC. The genes are TRBV7-3 and TRBJ2-1, with D perhaps TRBD2 (5 bases). The germline V and J ends were trimmed by 5 bases and 4 bases, with 12 bases remaining between them. CDR3 size: 14 residues. Germline values: CDR1 SGHTA, CDR2 FQGTGA. Full variable domain (outside the CDR3, taken from reference TRBV7-3 and TRBJ2-1): GAGVSQTPSNKVTEKGKYVELRCDPISGHTALYWYRQSLGQGPEFLIYFQGTGAADDSGLPNDRFFAVRPEGSVSTLKIQRTERGDSAVYLCASSPGLKYNEQFFGPGTRLTVL.

This clone occurred once. The chain joins TRBV7-8 to TRBJ1-2; D is unclear. Germline V lookup: CDR1 SGHVS, CDR2 FQNEAQ. The germline V and J ends were trimmed by 3 bases and 7 bases, with 12 bases remaining between them. The CDR3 contains 13 residues. As DNA, the CDR3 is TGTGCCAGCAGCTTTGAGGGCGTAAGTGGCTACACCTTC. Residues: CASSFEGVSGYTF.

The chain links TRBV6-5 to TRBJ1-2; tentatively, D is TRBD1 (6 bases). The V and J ends lost 3 bases and 8 bases respectively, with 19 bases between them. The germline V gene encodes CDR1 MNHEY and CDR2 SVGAGI. The CDR3 is made up of 15 amino acids. This chain's CDR3 is CASSYAPVGGRGYTF. CDR3 in DNA: TGTGCCAGCAGTTATGCCCCGGTGGGGGGCAGAGGCTACACCTTC.

The chain couples TRBV6-1 to TRBJ2-2; perhaps TRBD1 as D (5 bases). This CDR3 has 14 amino acids. Germline loops: CDR1 MNHNS, CDR2 SASEGT. Trimming removed 2 bases at V and 5 bases at J, with 9 bases between. CDR3 nucleotides: TGTGCCAGCAGTGAAATCAGGGCGACCGGGGAGCTGTTTTTT. Amino acids: CASSEIRATGELFF.

This chain joins TRBV7-8 and TRBJ2-7; 9 bases agree with TRBD1. V lost 5 bases, J lost 4 bases, and 9 bases stayed unmatched. Germline V CDR1 and CDR2: SGHVS, FQNEAQ. This CDR3 comprises 15 residues. The CDR3 loop is CASSTRDRVTYEQYF. The CDR3 region has the DNA TGTGCCAGCAGCACCCGGGACAGGGTAACGTACGAGCAGTACTTC. The full variable domain, completed using reference TRBV7-8 and TRBJ2-7, is GAGVSQSPRYKVAKRGQDVALRCDPISGHVSLFWYQQALGQGPEFLTYFQNEAQLDKSGLPSDRFFAERPEGSVSTLKIQRTQQEDSAVYLCASSTRDRVTYEQYFGPGTRLTVT.

In DNA, the CDR3 is TGCGCCAGCAGCTTTAGCGGTATAAAATACGAGCAGTACTTC. Its protein is CASSFSGIKYEQYF. This sequence joins TRBV5-1 and TRBJ2-7, with D perhaps TRBD2 (6 bases). CDR3 length: 14 amino acids. V lost 2 bases and J lost 4, with 13 bases in between. Germline values: CDR1 SGHRS, CDR2 YFSETQ. Full variable domain (remainder filled in from reference TRBV5-1 and TRBJ2-7): KAGVTQTPRYLIKTRGQQVTLSCSPISGHRSVSWYQQTPGQGLQFLFEYFSETQRNKGNFPGRFSGRQFSNSRSEMNVSTLELGDSALYLCASSFSGIKYEQYFGPGTRLTVT.

V gene TRBV4-2 combines with J gene TRBJ1-6, with D tentatively TRBD1 (5 bases). Germline loops: CDR1 LGHNA, CDR2 YNFKEQ. The CDR3 is made up of 18 amino acids. Trimming removed 0 bases from V and 1 base from J, with 13 bases in between. The CDR3 reads CASSQDLQGGSYNSPLHF. As DNA, the CDR3 is TGTGCCAGCAGCCAAGATTTGCAGGGAGGGTCCTATAATTCACCCCTCCACTTT.

This chain links TRBV12-2 with TRBJ2-5; the table's D call TRBD2 went unverified against the DNA. TRBV12-2 is a documented pseudogene. The CDR3 extends over 18 amino acids. The DNA of the CDR3 is TGTGCAAGTCGCGATTGGGCTAGCGGGAGGGCAGGGCAAGAGACCCAGTACTTC. The encoded protein is CASRDWASGRAGQETQYF.